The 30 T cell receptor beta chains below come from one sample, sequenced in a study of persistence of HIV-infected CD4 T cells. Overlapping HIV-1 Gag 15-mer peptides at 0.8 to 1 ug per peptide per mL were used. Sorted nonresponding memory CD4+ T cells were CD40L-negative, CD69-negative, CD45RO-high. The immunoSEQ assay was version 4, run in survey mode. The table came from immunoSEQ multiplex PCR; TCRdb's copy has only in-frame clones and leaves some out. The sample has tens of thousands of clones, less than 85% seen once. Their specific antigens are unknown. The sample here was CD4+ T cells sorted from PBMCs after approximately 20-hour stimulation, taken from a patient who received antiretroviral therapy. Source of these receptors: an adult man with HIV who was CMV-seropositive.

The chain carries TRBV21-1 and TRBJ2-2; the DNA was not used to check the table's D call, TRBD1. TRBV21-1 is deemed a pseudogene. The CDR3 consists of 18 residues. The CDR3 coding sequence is TGTGCCAGCAGCAATCGCTACCTCTGGACAGCTAACACCGGGGAGCTGTTTTTT. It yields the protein CASSNRYLWTANTGELFF.

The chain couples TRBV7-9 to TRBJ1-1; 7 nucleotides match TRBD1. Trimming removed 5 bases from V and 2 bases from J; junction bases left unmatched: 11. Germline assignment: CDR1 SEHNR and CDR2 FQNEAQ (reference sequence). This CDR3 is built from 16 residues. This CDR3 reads CASSGRSGTANTEAFF. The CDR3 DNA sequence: TGTGCCAGCAGCGGACGATCCGGGACAGCTAACACTGAAGCTTTCTTT. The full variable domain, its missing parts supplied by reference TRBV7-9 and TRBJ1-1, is DTGVSQNPRHKITKRGQNVTFRCDPISEHNRLYWYRQTLGQGPEFLTYFQNEAQLEKSRLLSDRFSAERPKGSFSTLEIQRTEQGDSAMYLCASSGRSGTANTEAFFGQGTRLTVV.

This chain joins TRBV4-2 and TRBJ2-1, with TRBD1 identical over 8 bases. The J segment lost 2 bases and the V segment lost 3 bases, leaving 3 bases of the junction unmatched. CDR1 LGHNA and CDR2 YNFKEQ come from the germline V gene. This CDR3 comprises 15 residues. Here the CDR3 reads CASSQDRATYNEQFF. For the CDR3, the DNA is TGTGCCAGCAGCCAGGACAGGGCGACCTACAATGAGCAGTTCTTC.

CDR3 sequence: CASTPHGGNFESHAFF. The CDR3 bases are TGTGCCAGCACACCTCACGGGGGGAACTTTGAGTCCCACGCTTTCTTT. The chain links TRBV28 to TRBJ1-1, with a tentative D call TRBD1 (5 bases). The CDR3 runs to 16 residues. V lost 7 bases and J lost 11, with 29 bases in between. In germline, CDR1 is MDHEN, CDR2 SYDVKM.

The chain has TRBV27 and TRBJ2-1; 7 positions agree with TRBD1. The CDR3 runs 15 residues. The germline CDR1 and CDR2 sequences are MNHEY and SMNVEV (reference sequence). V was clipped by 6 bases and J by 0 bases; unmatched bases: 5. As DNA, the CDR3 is TGTGCCAGCAGCCGGGACAGCCTCTCCTACAATGAGCAGTTCTTC. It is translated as CASSRDSLSYNEQFF.

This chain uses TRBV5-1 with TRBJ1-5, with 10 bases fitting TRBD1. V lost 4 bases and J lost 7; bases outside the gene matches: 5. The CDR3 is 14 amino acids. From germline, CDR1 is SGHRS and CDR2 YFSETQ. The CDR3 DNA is TGCGCCAGCAGCCCCGGGACAGGGGAACAGCCCCAGCATTTT. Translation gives CASSPGTGEQPQHF.

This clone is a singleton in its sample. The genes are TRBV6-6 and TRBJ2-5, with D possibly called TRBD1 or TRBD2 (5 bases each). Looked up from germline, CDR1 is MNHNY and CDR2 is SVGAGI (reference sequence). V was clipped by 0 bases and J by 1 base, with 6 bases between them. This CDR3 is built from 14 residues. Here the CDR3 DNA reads TGTGCCAGCAGTTACTCGGGGGTCCAAGAGACCCAGTACTTC. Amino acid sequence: CASSYSGVQETQYF.

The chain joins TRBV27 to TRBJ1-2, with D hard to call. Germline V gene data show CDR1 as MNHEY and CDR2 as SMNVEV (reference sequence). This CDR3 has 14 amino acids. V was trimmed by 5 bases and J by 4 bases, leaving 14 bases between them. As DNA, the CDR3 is TGTGCCAGCAGTATACAACCAGAATTCTATGGCTACACCTTC. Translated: CASSIQPEFYGYTF.

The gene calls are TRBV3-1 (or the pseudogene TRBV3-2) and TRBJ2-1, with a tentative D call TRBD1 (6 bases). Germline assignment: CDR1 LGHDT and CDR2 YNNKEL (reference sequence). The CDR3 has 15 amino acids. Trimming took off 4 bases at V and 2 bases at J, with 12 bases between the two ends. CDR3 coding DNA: TGTGCCAGCAGCCTCCAGGGGCAGGCCTACAATGAGCAGTTCTTC. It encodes CASSLQGQAYNEQFF.

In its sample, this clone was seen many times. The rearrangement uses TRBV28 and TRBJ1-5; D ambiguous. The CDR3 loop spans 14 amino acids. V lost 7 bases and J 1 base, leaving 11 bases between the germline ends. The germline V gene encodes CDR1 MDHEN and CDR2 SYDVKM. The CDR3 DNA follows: TGTGCCAGCAAAACAATACAGAGCAATCAGCCCCAGCATTTT. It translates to CASKTIQSNQPQHF.

Here the CDR3 reads CSGKTGVGLAGELFF. The CDR3 region has the DNA TGCAGCGGGAAAACAGGGGTAGGGTTGGCCGGGGAGCTGTTTTTT. The rearrangement uses TRBV29-1 and TRBJ2-2, with TRBD1 matching 7 bases. The J segment lost 6 bases and the V segment lost 7 bases, leaving 14 bases of the junction unmatched. The CDR3 spans 15 residues. Per germline, CDR1 SQVTM and CDR2 ANQGSEA.

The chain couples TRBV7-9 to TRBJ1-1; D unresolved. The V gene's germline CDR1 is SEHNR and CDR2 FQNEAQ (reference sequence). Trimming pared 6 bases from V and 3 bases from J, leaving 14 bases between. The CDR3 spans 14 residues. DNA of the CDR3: TGTGCCAGCAGTCAACTCCGGAGGGACACTGAAGCTTTCTTT. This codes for CASSQLRRDTEAFF.

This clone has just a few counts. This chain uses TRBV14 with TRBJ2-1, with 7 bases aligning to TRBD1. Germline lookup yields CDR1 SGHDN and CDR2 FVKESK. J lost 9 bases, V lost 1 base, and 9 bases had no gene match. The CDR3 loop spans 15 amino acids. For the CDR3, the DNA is TGTGCCAGCAGCCAAGTCAGCGGACAGGCGAGTGAGCAGTTCTTC. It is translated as CASSQVSGQASEQFF.

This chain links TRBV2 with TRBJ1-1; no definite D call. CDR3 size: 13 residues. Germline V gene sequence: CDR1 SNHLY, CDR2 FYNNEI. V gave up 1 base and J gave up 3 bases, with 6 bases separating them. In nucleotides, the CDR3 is TGTGCCAGCAGTGAAGGAGATTACACTGAAGCTTTCTTT. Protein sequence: CASSEGDYTEAFF.

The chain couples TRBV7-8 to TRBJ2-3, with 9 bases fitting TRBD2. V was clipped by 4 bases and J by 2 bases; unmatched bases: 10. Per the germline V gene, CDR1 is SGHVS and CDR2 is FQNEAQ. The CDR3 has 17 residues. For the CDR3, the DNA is TGTGCCAGCAGCTCGAGGGGTCAGCGGGGGGTCACAGATACGCAGTATTTT. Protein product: CASSSRGQRGVTDTQYF.

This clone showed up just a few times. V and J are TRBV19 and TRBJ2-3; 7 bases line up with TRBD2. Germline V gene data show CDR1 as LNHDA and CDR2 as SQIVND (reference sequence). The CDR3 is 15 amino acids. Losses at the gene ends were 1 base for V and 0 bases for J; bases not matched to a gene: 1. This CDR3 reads CASSIGGGSTDTQYF. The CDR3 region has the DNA TGTGCCAGTAGTATAGGGGGGGGGAGCACAGATACGCAGTATTTT.

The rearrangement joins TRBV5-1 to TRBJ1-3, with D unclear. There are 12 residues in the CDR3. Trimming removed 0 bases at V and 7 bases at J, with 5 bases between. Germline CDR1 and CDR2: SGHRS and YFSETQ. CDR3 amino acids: CASSLEGNTIYF. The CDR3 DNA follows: TGCGCCAGCAGCTTGGAGGGCAACACCATATATTTT.

CDR3 region: CASSLGGFATYEQYF. Here the CDR3 DNA reads TGTGCCAGCAGCTTAGGAGGGTTCGCGACCTACGAGCAGTACTTC. The chain has TRBV7-8 and TRBJ2-7, with D possibly being TRBD2 (5 bases). Germline CDR1 and CDR2: SGHVS and FQNEAQ. The CDR3 spans 15 residues. V lost 1 base, J lost 2 bases, and 12 bases lay in between.

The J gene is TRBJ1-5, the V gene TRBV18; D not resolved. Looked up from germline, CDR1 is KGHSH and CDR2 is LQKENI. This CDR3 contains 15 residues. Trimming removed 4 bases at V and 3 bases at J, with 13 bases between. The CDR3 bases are TGTGCCAGCTCACTCCTCGGGAGATCCAATCAGCCCCAGCATTTT. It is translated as CASSLLGRSNQPQHF.

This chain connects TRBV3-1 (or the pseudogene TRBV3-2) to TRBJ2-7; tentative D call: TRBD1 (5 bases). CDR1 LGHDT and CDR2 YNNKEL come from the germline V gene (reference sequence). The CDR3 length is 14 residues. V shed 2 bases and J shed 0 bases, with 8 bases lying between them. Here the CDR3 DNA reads TGTGCCAGCAGCCAAATTAGGGGCTCCTACGAGCAGTACTTC. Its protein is CASSQIRGSYEQYF.

The DNA of the CDR3 is TGTGCCAGCTCATCTGGACTAGCGGGGGGGCCAAACAATGAGCAGTTCTTC. Residues: CASSSGLAGGPNNEQFF. The chain links TRBV18 to TRBJ2-1; 15 nucleotides line up with TRBD2. The CDR3 loop spans 17 amino acids. The germline CDR1 and CDR2 sequences are KGHSH and LQKENI. The V segment lost 5 bases and the J segment 5 bases; nucleotides outside the gene matches: 7.

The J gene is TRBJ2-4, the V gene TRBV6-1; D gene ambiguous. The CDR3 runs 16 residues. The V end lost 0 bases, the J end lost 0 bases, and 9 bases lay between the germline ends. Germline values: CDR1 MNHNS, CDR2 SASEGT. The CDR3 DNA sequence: TGTGCCAGCAGTGAAGCAGGCAGCGTAGCCAAAAACATTCAGTACTTC. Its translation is CASSEAGSVAKNIQYF.

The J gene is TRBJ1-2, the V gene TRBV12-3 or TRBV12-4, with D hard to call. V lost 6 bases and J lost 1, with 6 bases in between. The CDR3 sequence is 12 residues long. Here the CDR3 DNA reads TGTGCCAGCAGCTTGGGTAACTATGGCTACACCTTC. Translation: CASSLGNYGYTF.

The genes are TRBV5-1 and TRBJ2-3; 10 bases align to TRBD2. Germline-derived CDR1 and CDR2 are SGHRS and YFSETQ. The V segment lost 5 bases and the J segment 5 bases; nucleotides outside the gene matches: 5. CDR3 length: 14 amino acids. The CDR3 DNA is TGCGCCAGCAGAGAGCGGGGGGGCCGAGATACGCAGTATTTT. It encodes CASRERGGRDTQYF.

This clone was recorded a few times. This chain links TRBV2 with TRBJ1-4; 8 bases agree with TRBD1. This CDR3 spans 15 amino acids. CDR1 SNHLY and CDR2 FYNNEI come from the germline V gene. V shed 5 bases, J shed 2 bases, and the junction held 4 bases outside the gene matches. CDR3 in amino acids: CASSSQGATNEKLFF. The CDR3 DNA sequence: TGTGCCAGCAGTTCCCAGGGGGCGACTAATGAAAAACTGTTTTTT.

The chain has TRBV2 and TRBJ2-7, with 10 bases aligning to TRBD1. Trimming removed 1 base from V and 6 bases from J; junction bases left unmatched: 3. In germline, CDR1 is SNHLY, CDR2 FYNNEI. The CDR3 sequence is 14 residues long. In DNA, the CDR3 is TGTGCCAGCAGTGAAGGACAGGGGGCCCTCGAGCAGTACTTC. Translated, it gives CASSEGQGALEQYF.

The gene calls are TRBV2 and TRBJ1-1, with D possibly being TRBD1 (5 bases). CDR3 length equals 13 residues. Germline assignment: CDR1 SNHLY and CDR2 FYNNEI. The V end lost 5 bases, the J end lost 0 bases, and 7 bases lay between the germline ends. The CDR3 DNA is TGTGCCAGCAGTATGACAGTGAACACTGAAGCTTTCTTT. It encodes CASSMTVNTEAFF.

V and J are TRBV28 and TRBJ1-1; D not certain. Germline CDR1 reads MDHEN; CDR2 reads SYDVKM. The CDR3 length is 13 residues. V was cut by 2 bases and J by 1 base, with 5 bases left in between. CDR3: CASSLKRNTEAFF. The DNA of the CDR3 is TGTGCCAGCAGTTTAAAGCGGAACACTGAAGCTTTCTTT.

CDR3 protein: CASSEVRDTKNIQYF. For the CDR3, the DNA is TGTGCCAGCAGTGAAGTTAGGGACACCAAAAACATTCAGTACTTC. The chain uses TRBV6-1 and TRBJ2-4; D possibly corresponds to TRBD1 (6 bases). CDR1 is MNHNS and CDR2 is SASEGT in the germline V gene. The CDR3 loop spans 15 amino acids. V dropped 1 base and J dropped 2 bases, with 9 bases sitting between them.

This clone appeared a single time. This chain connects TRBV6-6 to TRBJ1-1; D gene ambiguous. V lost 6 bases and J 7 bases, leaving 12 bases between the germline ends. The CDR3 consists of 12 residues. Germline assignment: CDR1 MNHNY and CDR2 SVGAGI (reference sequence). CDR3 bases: TGTGCCAGCAGGAATCGGGCCAATGAAGCTTTCTTT. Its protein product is CASRNRANEAFF.